The 4 T cell receptor beta chains reported below all come from one sample, sequenced in a study of blood T cell repertoires in COVID-19 (dated by TCRdb to about 2020). Libraries came from the immunoSEQ multiplex PCR assay. Not all clones reach the TCRdb copy of this immuneACCESS table, which keeps in-frame sequences only. Checked studies attribute under half of the gap to unresolved V genes and leave the rest unexplained. The table for this sample lists around 200,000 clones; roughly 75% of them were counted only once. Of the sample, less than 7% falls within the top ten clones. Sequencing was carried out using peripheral blood. The receptors come from a woman between 65 and 79 years old with acute or convalescent COVID-19.

This sequence joins TRBV3-1 (or the pseudogene TRBV3-2) and TRBJ2-7; weak D call: TRBD2 (5 bases). This CDR3 is 15 amino acids long. Per germline, CDR1 LGHDT and CDR2 YNNKEL (reference sequence). The V end was cut by 0 bases, the J end by 2 bases, with 11 bases between. CDR3 loop: CASSQDVTAAYEQYF. The CDR3 DNA reads as TGTGCCAGCAGCCAAGACGTAACAGCGGCCTACGAGCAGTACTTC.

The chain combines TRBV3-1 (or the pseudogene TRBV3-2) with TRBJ1-2, with TRBD1 matching 10 bases. This CDR3 is 13 amino acids long. CDR1 is LGHDT, CDR2 YNNKEL, per germline (reference sequence). V dropped 0 bases and J dropped 13; count of bases not matched to a gene: 5. CDR3 nucleotide sequence: TGTGCCAGCAGCCAAGATTCCGGACAGGGGGGCACCTTC. Encoded protein: CASSQDSGQGGTF.

CDR3 in DNA: TGCAGCGTTGATGGGACAGGGGGATCAGATACGCAGTATTTT. Protein product: CSVDGTGGSDTQYF. The chain is built from TRBV29-1 and TRBJ2-3; 11 positions agree with TRBD1. V lost 3 bases to trimming and J lost 4 bases; unmatched junction nucleotides: 3. This CDR3 spans 14 amino acids. The germline gives CDR1 SQVTM, CDR2 ANQGSEA.

The rearrangement links TRBV3-1 (or the pseudogene TRBV3-2) to TRBJ2-7; D not certain. There are 14 residues in the CDR3. From germline, CDR1 is LGHDT and CDR2 YNNKEL (reference sequence). The V end lost 0 bases, the J end lost 6 bases, and 12 bases lay between the germline ends. CDR3 amino acids: CASSQDQLDGEQYF. CDR3 DNA: TGTGCCAGCAGCCAAGACCAGCTAGATGGCGAGCAGTACTTC.